Below are 25 T cell receptor beta chains sequenced from a single sample in a study of cytomegalovirus exposure and HLA in healthy donors. In the PCR, 60 Vbeta and 13 Jbeta primers were used. Sequencing was performed with immunoSEQ multiplex PCR; in TCRdb, only in-frame clones are kept and a portion is missing. The sample has hundreds of thousands of clones; approximately 90% are singletons. Sequenced sample: PBMCs. These receptor sequences come from a young woman in good health and CMV-seronegative.

This rearrangement joins TRBV25-1 to TRBJ1-2, with 7 bases that match TRBD1. Germline-derived CDR1 and CDR2 are MGHDK and SYGVNS. There are 15 residues in the CDR3. V trimming: 1 base; J trimming: 4 bases; junction bases outside the gene matches: 6. As DNA, the CDR3 is TGTGCCAGCAGTGAATGGGGGACAGCAGTCTATGGCTACACCTTC. Its protein product is CASSEWGTAVYGYTF.

This chain joins TRBV7-8 and TRBJ2-1; 9 bases match TRBD2. The V gene end was trimmed by 4 bases and the J gene end by 5 bases; junction bases not matched to a gene: 9. Germline V gene lookup returns CDR1 SGHVS and CDR2 FQNEAQ. The CDR3 is made up of 16 amino acids. The CDR3 here is CASSSREGGKNNEQFF. Written as DNA, the CDR3 is TGTGCCAGCAGCTCGCGGGAGGGCGGTAAGAACAATGAGCAGTTCTTC.

This clone was observed a few times. The rearrangement joins TRBV5-1 to TRBJ2-5; D gene ambiguous. This CDR3 region has 11 residues. The germline V gene encodes CDR1 SGHRS and CDR2 YFSETQ. Trimming shortened V by 5 bases and J by 6 bases, and 8 bases separated the two germline ends. The CDR3: CASSFLQTQYF. The CDR3, as DNA: TGCGCCAGCAGTTTCCTCCAGACCCAGTACTTC.

The chain employs TRBV19 and TRBJ2-5; TRBD1 matches 11 bases. Germline CDR1 LNHDA, CDR2 SQIVND (reference sequence). The length of the CDR3 is 14 residues. V gave up 6 bases and J gave up 5 bases; unmatched junction bases: 5. CDR3 coding DNA: TGTGCCAGTAGGGACAGGGGGCGAGGGGAGACCCAGTACTTC. It is translated as CASRDRGRGETQYF.

The chain has TRBV5-1 and TRBJ2-1; 9 nucleotides line up with TRBD2. After removal of 5 bases from V and 4 bases from J, the junction contained 7 bases not matched to a gene. CDR3 length: 15 residues. CDR1 and CDR2 from the germline V gene are SGHRS and YFSETQ. The CDR3 region is CASRGVAGAYNEQFF. The CDR3 nucleotides are TGCGCCAGCAGGGGGGTAGCGGGGGCTTACAATGAGCAGTTCTTC.

The V call is TRBV21-1, the J call TRBJ2-2; the D call TRBD2 from the table was never checked on the DNA. TRBV21-1 is annotated as a pseudogene. The CDR3 loop spans 16 amino acids. As DNA, the CDR3 is TGTGCCAGCAGCAAAGTTGAGTCAGCGGGAGGCGGGGAGCTGTTTTTT. Its translation: CASSKVESAGGGELFF.

The chain links TRBV27 to TRBJ1-4, with TRBD1 matching 8 bases. The ends lost 1 base at V and 2 bases at J; junction bases unmatched: 6. Looked up from germline, CDR1 is MNHEY and CDR2 is SMNVEV (reference sequence). The CDR3 covers 17 residues. The CDR3 protein is CASSLFSGGETNEKLFF. In nucleotides, the CDR3 is TGTGCCAGCAGTTTATTTTCAGGGGGCGAGACTAATGAAAAACTGTTTTTT.

The chain joins TRBV11-2 to TRBJ2-1; 10 bases are shared with TRBD2. From germline, CDR1 is SGHAT and CDR2 FQNNGV. This CDR3 contains 16 residues. The V gene end was trimmed by 6 bases and the J gene end by 9 bases; junction bases not matched to a gene: 14. DNA for the CDR3: TGTGCCAGCAGACGCGGAGCGGGGGGGCCGAGGAGTGAGCAGTTCTTC. This encodes CASRRGAGGPRSEQFF. The complete variable domain, with remaining parts taken from reference TRBV11-2 and TRBJ2-1, reads EAGVAQSPRYKIIEKRQSVAFWCNPISGHATLYWYQQILGQGPKLLIQFQNNGVVDDSQLPKDRFSAERLKGVDSTLKIQPAKLEDSAVYLCASRRGAGGPRSEQFFGPGTRLTVL.

The chain is built from TRBV6-5 and TRBJ2-7; 9 positions match TRBD1. From germline, CDR1 is MNHEY and CDR2 SVGAGI. This CDR3 region has 13 residues. J was trimmed by 3 bases and V by 4 bases; bases with no gene match: 1. The CDR3 coding sequence is TGTGCCAGCAGTTGGGACAGGGACTACGAGCAGTACTTC. Residues: CASSWDRDYEQYF.

For the CDR3, the DNA is TGTGCCACAGGAGTAGCGGGGTGGGAGACCCAGTACTTC. It encodes CATGVAGWETQYF. This rearrangement joins TRBV19 to TRBJ2-5; 8 positions agree with TRBD2. The CDR3 extends over 13 amino acids. The germline V gene encodes CDR1 LNHDA and CDR2 SQIVND (reference sequence). The V and J ends lost 10 bases and 5 bases, in that order; junction bases with no gene match: 9.

This clone was seen only a few times. This chain links TRBV6-5 with TRBJ1-3; D gene unclear. Per germline, CDR1 MNHEY and CDR2 SVGAGI. CDR3 length: 13 residues. The V end lost 8 bases, the J end lost 0 bases, and 8 bases lay between the germline ends. CDR3 region: CASLKRSGNTIYF. The CDR3 DNA reads TGTGCCAGCTTGAAGCGCTCTGGAAACACCATATATTTT.

This sequence joins TRBV7-9 and TRBJ1-2; possible D gene TRBD1, 5 bases. The CDR3 length is 13 residues. Germline assignment: CDR1 SEHNR and CDR2 FQNEAQ (reference sequence). Trimming took 0 bases from V and 9 from J, leaving 11 bases between them. CDR3 sequence (DNA): TGTGCCAGCAGCTTAGCGCCCCTGGGGCGCTACACCTTC. Translated, it gives CASSLAPLGRYTF.

In the case of this clone: One end of the junction fails to match germline, which may point to a read error. The chain combines TRBV10-1 with TRBJ1-4; 9 bases are a match to TRBD1. The CDR3 loop spans 16 amino acids. In germline, CDR1 is WNHNN, CDR2 SYGVQD (reference sequence). CDR3 in amino acids: CASSDRVGQGGEKLFF. The CDR3 coding sequence is TGCGCCAGCAGTGACCGCGTGGGACAGGGCGGTGAAAAACTATTTTTT.

This clone was observed a few times. The V gene is TRBV6-5, the J gene TRBJ1-6; no reliable D call. The V end lost 2 bases, the J end lost 9 bases, and 14 bases lay between the germline ends. The germline CDR1 and CDR2 sequences are MNHEY and SVGAGI. This CDR3 is 15 amino acids long. The CDR3 DNA reads as TGTGCCAGCAGTTACGAGCCGGCAGCTAGTTCACCCCTCCACTTT. Residues: CASSYEPAASSPLHF.

Only one count was recorded for this clone. The chain combines TRBV10-1 with TRBJ2-7, with 9 positions matching TRBD1. The CDR3 length is 15 residues. Trimming removed 2 bases from V and 4 bases from J; junction bases left unmatched: 6. Per the germline V gene, CDR1 is WNHNN and CDR2 is SYGVQD (reference sequence). The CDR3 DNA follows: TGCGCCAGCAGTGAGCGGGGGACAGGGACGTACGAGCAGTACTTC. Translation: CASSERGTGTYEQYF.

This chain uses TRBV6-1 with TRBJ2-7, with D hard to call. Per the germline V gene, CDR1 is MNHNS and CDR2 is SASEGT. CDR3 length: 12 amino acids. V was shortened by 11 bases and J by 3 bases, with 14 bases between the two germline ends. The CDR3 DNA is TGTGCCGTCCGAGTGGAGAGCTACGAGCAGTACTTC. Protein: CAVRVESYEQYF.

The rearrangement links TRBV6-1 to TRBJ1-1; D may be TRBD1 (5 bases). This CDR3 comprises 17 residues. The germline gives CDR1 MNHNS, CDR2 SASEGT. V was clipped by 4 bases and J by 3 bases, with 21 bases between them. CDR3 region: CASSVFRDSLEDTEAFF. CDR3 nucleotides: TGTGCCAGCAGTGTGTTCAGGGACTCATTGGAGGACACTGAAGCTTTCTTT.

The chain uses TRBV11-2 and TRBJ1-2, with a tentative D call TRBD1 (6 bases). Trimming removed 1 base at V and 4 bases at J, with 19 bases between. CDR3 length: 17 residues. Germline CDR1 reads SGHAT; CDR2 reads FQNNGV. The CDR3 loop reads CASSLGLQGEGTYGYTF. As DNA, the CDR3 is TGTGCCAGCAGCTTAGGCCTACAGGGAGAGGGGACCTATGGCTACACCTTC.

V is TRBV5-6 and J is TRBJ1-1; 7 positions agree with TRBD1. The CDR3 is 12 amino acids. Trimming at V came to 6 bases and at J to 10 bases, leaving 9 bases not matched to a gene. CDR1 is SGHDT and CDR2 is YYEEEE in the germline V gene. CDR3 nucleotide sequence: TGTGCCAGCACCGCACAGGGGTATGCAGCTTTCTTT. It is translated as CASTAQGYAAFF. The whole variable domain, filled in from reference TRBV5-6 and TRBJ1-1, reads DAGVTQSPTHLIKTRGQQVTLRCSPKSGHDTVSWYQQALGQGPQFIFQYYEEEERQRGNFPDRFSGHQFPNYSSELNVNALLLGDSALYLCASTAQGYAAFFGQGTRLTVV.

The chain combines TRBV6-5 with TRBJ2-6; 7 bases agree with TRBD1. Losses at the gene ends were 6 bases for V and 2 bases for J; bases not matched to a gene: 1. Germline V lookup: CDR1 MNHEY, CDR2 SVGAGI. The CDR3 consists of 14 residues. The CDR3 spells CASRTGPGANVLTF. DNA of the CDR3: TGTGCCAGCAGGACAGGGCCTGGGGCCAACGTCCTGACTTTC.

The rearrangement uses TRBV7-2 and TRBJ2-5; possible D gene TRBD2, 7 bases. Germline V CDR1 and CDR2: SGHTA, FQGNSA. This CDR3 is 14 amino acids long. Trimming cost V 2 bases and J 5 bases, with 12 bases left between them. CDR3 in amino acids: CASSLMGGGETQYF. CDR3 bases: TGTGCCAGCAGCTTAATGGGGGGGGGCGAGACCCAGTACTTC.

CDR3 in DNA: TGTGCCAGCAGCTTAAGCACGGGTTTGAACACTGAAGCTTTCTTT. It yields the protein CASSLSTGLNTEAFF. J is TRBJ1-1 and V is TRBV7-9; D gene unclear. Between the trimmed V and J ends, which lost 2 bases and 0 bases, there was a span of 10 bases. Looked up from germline, CDR1 is SEHNR and CDR2 is FQNEAQ (reference sequence). The CDR3 is 15 amino acids.

With respect to this clone: The missing conserved phenylalanine or tryptophan at the end of this CDR3 makes a read error likely. It is unclear where the CDR3 begins or ends on the DNA, so no DNA is shown, and the CDR3 is as TCRdb lists it. The CDR3 sequence is CASSPSGELLFVI. V gene TRBV7-9 combines with J gene TRBJ1-2. Germline-derived CDR1 and CDR2 are SEHNR and FQNEAQ (reference sequence). The length of the CDR3 is 13 amino acids, counting both ends.

The J gene is TRBJ2-7, the V gene TRBV5-8; 9 bases are shared with TRBD2. This CDR3 has 19 residues. V gave up 0 bases and J gave up 2 bases; unmatched junction bases: 15. CDR1 is SGHTS and CDR2 is YDEGEE in the germline V gene. CDR3 loop: CASSLARKTSGPVPYEQYF. CDR3 in DNA: TGTGCCAGCAGCTTGGCGAGGAAGACTAGCGGCCCTGTCCCCTACGAGCAGTACTTC.

V usage is TRBV4-3 and J usage is TRBJ2-6; maybe TRBD2 (5 bases). Germline CDR1 is LGHNA and CDR2 is YSLEER. V lost 0 bases to trimming and J lost 4 bases, with 10 bases between them. The CDR3 runs to 16 residues. Here the CDR3 reads CASSQDPGNGANVLTF. The CDR3 region has the DNA TGCGCCAGCAGCCAAGATCCCGGGAACGGGGCCAACGTCCTGACTTTC.